Below, 18 T cell receptor beta chains from the same sample are listed, as sequenced in a study of cytomegalovirus exposure and HLA in healthy donors. The PCR made use of 60 Vbeta and 13 Jbeta primers. The assay was immunoSEQ multiplex PCR, and TCRdb's table has in-frame clones only and misses some. The data hold about 150,000 clones, with over 80% observed a single time. The sample comprised PBMCs. These receptor sequences come from a woman aged 18-30 years in good health and CMV-seronegative.

This clone was recorded once. The chain has TRBV6-5 and TRBJ1-4, with 8 nucleotides matching TRBD1. The CDR3 sequence is 13 residues long. The V gene end was trimmed by 5 bases and the J gene end by 7 bases; junction bases not matched to a gene: 3. The germline gives CDR1 MNHEY, CDR2 SVGAGI. The chain's CDR3 is CASSGTGIEKLFF. As DNA, the CDR3 is TGTGCCAGCAGTGGGACAGGAATTGAAAAACTGTTTTTT.

The rearrangement joins TRBV28 to TRBJ1-5; 11 nucleotides agree with TRBD1. The CDR3 is 15 residues long. The V and J ends lost 5 bases and 5 bases, in that order; junction bases with no gene match: 5. Germline V gene sequence: CDR1 MDHEN, CDR2 SYDVKM. Here the CDR3 DNA reads TGTGCCAGCAGTCCGGGACAGGGGGGTCATCAGCCCCAGCATTTT. It is translated as CASSPGQGGHQPQHF. The full variable domain, completed using reference TRBV28 and TRBJ1-5, is DVKVTQSSRYLVKRTGEKVFLECVQDMDHENMFWYRQDPGLGLRLIYFSYDVKMKEKGDIPEGYSVSREKKERFSLILESASTNQTSMYLCASSPGQGGHQPQHFGDGTRLSIL.

This clone was observed a single time. The rearrangement uses TRBV18 and TRBJ2-5; 8 bases map to TRBD1. The CDR3 has 13 residues. CDR1 and CDR2 from the germline V gene are KGHSH and LQKENI. V trimming: 4 bases; J trimming: 4 bases; junction bases outside the gene matches: 2. CDR3 sequence reads: CASSRQGRETQYF. As DNA, the CDR3 is TGTGCCAGCTCACGACAGGGGCGAGAGACCCAGTACTTC. The full variable domain, in which reference TRBV18 and TRBJ2-5 provide the parts outside the CDR3, is NAGVMQNPRHLVRRRGQEARLRCSPMKGHSHVYWYRQLPEEGLKFMVYLQKENIIDESGMPKERFSAEFPKEGPSILRIQQVVRGDSAAYFCASSRQGRETQYFGPGTRLLVL.

This chain connects TRBV6-5 to TRBJ1-2, with D tentatively TRBD1 (6 bases). Germline CDR1 and CDR2: MNHEY and SVGAGI. The CDR3 has 15 residues. The germline V and J ends were trimmed by 6 bases and 4 bases, with 18 bases remaining between them. CDR3 in DNA: TGTGCCAGCAGCTGGACAGTAGTCGATCCCTATGGCTACACCTTC. Residues: CASSWTVVDPYGYTF.

The rearrangement links TRBV5-6 to TRBJ1-3, with D tentatively TRBD1 (6 bases). The germline gives CDR1 SGHDT, CDR2 YYEEEE. The CDR3 length is 15 residues. The V end lost 0 bases, the J end lost 4 bases, and 11 bases lay between the germline ends. The CDR3 here is CASSLDRAYGNTIYF. The CDR3 DNA sequence: TGTGCCAGCAGCTTGGACAGGGCTTACGGAAACACCATATATTTT. The entire variable domain, with the rest obtained from reference TRBV5-6 and TRBJ1-3, is as follows: DAGVTQSPTHLIKTRGQQVTLRCSPKSGHDTVSWYQQALGQGPQFIFQYYEEEERQRGNFPDRFSGHQFPNYSSELNVNALLLGDSALYLCASSLDRAYGNTIYFGEGSWLTVV.

CDR3 DNA: TGTGCCAGCTCACTGGGACAGGTGGACAATCAGCCCCAGCATTTT. Protein product: CASSLGQVDNQPQHF. The chain joins TRBV18 to TRBJ1-5; 8 nucleotides agree with TRBD1. There are 15 residues in the CDR3. Trimming took 4 bases from V and 3 from J; bases not matched to a gene: 5. Germline V CDR1 and CDR2: KGHSH, LQKENI.

The chain carries TRBV19 and TRBJ1-1; no clear D gene. The CDR3 runs to 13 residues. V gave up 1 base and J gave up 3 bases, with 6 bases separating them. CDR1 is LNHDA, CDR2 SQIVND, per germline (reference sequence). CDR3 sequence reads: CASSIGGYTEAFF. For the CDR3, the DNA is TGTGCCAGTAGTATAGGAGGCTACACTGAAGCTTTCTTT.

The chain uses TRBV29-1 and TRBJ1-5; 8 bases align to TRBD1. Trimming removed 5 bases from V and 6 bases from J; junction bases left unmatched: 6. The CDR3 runs 13 residues. The germline V gene encodes CDR1 SQVTM and CDR2 ANQGSEA. CDR3 region: CSVHGQGAQPQHF. In DNA form, the CDR3 reads TGCAGCGTTCACGGACAGGGAGCTCAGCCCCAGCATTTT.

The gene calls are TRBV28 and TRBJ1-2; TRBD1 matches 10 bases. The CDR3 spans 15 residues. Per the germline V gene, CDR1 is MDHEN and CDR2 is SYDVKM. After removal of 7 bases from V and 10 bases from J, the junction contained 15 bases not matched to a gene. CDR3 amino acids: CASNTPPGTGASYTF. Written as DNA, the CDR3 is TGTGCCAGCAATACCCCCCCCGGGACAGGGGCCTCCTACACCTTC.

This clone showed up just a few times. This rearrangement joins TRBV29-1 to TRBJ2-3; D ambiguous. CDR1 is SQVTM and CDR2 is ANQGSEA in the germline V gene. The V gene lost 4 bases and the J gene lost 1 base, with 15 bases spanning the gap. The CDR3 runs 15 residues. The CDR3 DNA sequence: TGCAGCGTTGGCCGTGGTTTACTTGGCACAGATACGCAGTATTTT. Residues: CSVGRGLLGTDTQYF.

This clone has only one observation. The chain links TRBV6-5 to TRBJ2-7, with 8 bases matching TRBD1. Germline V gene sequence: CDR1 MNHEY, CDR2 SVGAGI. With 6 bases clipped from V and 3 bases from J, the junction kept 7 bases outside the gene matches. The CDR3 totals 14 residues. In DNA, the CDR3 is TGTGCCAGCAGCCAGGACAGGGACCTCTACGAGCAGTACTTC. Protein product: CASSQDRDLYEQYF.

The chain links TRBV19 to TRBJ1-2; weak D call: TRBD1 (5 bases). The CDR3 is 15 residues long. The germline V gene encodes CDR1 LNHDA and CDR2 SQIVND (reference sequence). The ends were cut back, 1 base at V and 0 bases at J, with 9 bases in the middle. CDR3 sequence (DNA): TGTGCCAGTAGTATAGTGCAGGGCTCTAACTATGGCTACACCTTC. It encodes CASSIVQGSNYGYTF. Together with reference TRBV19 and TRBJ1-2, the CDR3 gives the full variable domain: DGGITQSPKYLFRKEGQNVTLSCEQNLNHDAMYWYRQDPGQGLRLIYYSQIVNDFQKGDIAEGYSVSREKKESFPLTVTSAQKNPTAFYLCASSIVQGSNYGYTFGSGTRLTVV.

This sequence joins TRBV7-8 and TRBJ2-7; the match to TRBD2 covers 7 bases. Per germline, CDR1 SGHVS and CDR2 FQNEAQ. This CDR3 comprises 15 residues. Unmatched junction bases numbered 10, after V lost 6 bases and J lost 2 bases. The CDR3 nucleotides read TGTGCCAGCAGTCTTACTACGGGGGGTACCTACGAGCAGTACTTC. Translated: CASSLTTGGTYEQYF.

This chain links TRBV7-3 with TRBJ2-3, with D unresolved. From germline, CDR1 is SGHTA and CDR2 FQGTGA. V was trimmed by 5 bases and J by 0 bases, leaving 9 bases between them. The CDR3 is made up of 14 amino acids. Written as DNA, the CDR3 is TGTGCCAGCAGCCCACGCAGTAGCACAGATACGCAGTATTTT. It codes for CASSPRSSTDTQYF.

V and J are TRBV11-1 and TRBJ2-1; D perhaps matches TRBD1 (5 bases). The germline V gene has CDR1 SGHAT and CDR2 FQDESV (reference sequence). V was trimmed by 4 bases and J by 5 bases, leaving 9 bases between them. The CDR3 length is 13 residues. CDR3 DNA sequence: TGTGCCAGCAGCTCGGACACCAACAATGAGCAGTTCTTC. This gives the protein CASSSDTNNEQFF.

The chain uses TRBV18 and TRBJ2-2; no definite D call. The germline gives CDR1 KGHSH, CDR2 LQKENI. V lost 5 bases, J lost 2 bases, and 12 bases lay in between. The CDR3 is 15 amino acids. The CDR3 coding sequence is TGTGCCAGCTCAATTACAGCTCTAAACACCGGGGAGCTGTTTTTT. This translates into CASSITALNTGELFF.

The gene calls are TRBV27 and TRBJ1-2; a weak D match, TRBD1 (5 bases). Germline assignment: CDR1 MNHEY and CDR2 SMNVEV (reference sequence). The CDR3 is 14 amino acids. V dropped 0 bases and J dropped 7 bases, with 12 bases sitting between them. The DNA of the CDR3 is TGTGCCAGCAGTTTATCATTAGGGGTAGGTGGCTACACCTTC. This sequence encodes CASSLSLGVGGYTF.

This clone appeared a few times. The V call is TRBV5-1, the J call TRBJ1-5; tentatively, D is TRBD1 (5 bases). V was clipped by 0 bases and J by 7 bases, with 14 bases between them. CDR3 size: 15 residues. Germline CDR1 is SGHRS and CDR2 is YFSETQ. CDR3 sequence: CASSLDGQVEQPQHF. For the CDR3, the DNA is TGCGCCAGCAGCTTGGATGGACAAGTTGAACAGCCCCAGCATTTT. Full variable domain (outside the CDR3, taken from reference TRBV5-1 and TRBJ1-5): KAGVTQTPRYLIKTRGQQVTLSCSPISGHRSVSWYQQTPGQGLQFLFEYFSETQRNKGNFPGRFSGRQFSNSRSEMNVSTLELGDSALYLCASSLDGQVEQPQHFGDGTRLSIL.